Below, one T cell receptor (beta chain) is given with its context. Its antigen remains unknown. The source of the sample is a study of OX40 agonist ivuxolimab in advanced cancers. Regarding the study as a whole: Also present in some nonresponders was a low level of normalized T-cell clonal expansion. Researchers did not establish what antigens the expanded peripheral T cells target. Compared with CD4+, CD8+ T cells on average had more expanded clones.

With autoimmune disease history or systemic immunosuppression, patients were excluded. Some clones are missing from TCRdb's copy, which holds only in-frame ones; the method was immunoSEQ multiplex PCR. The table includes about 95,000 clones, approximately 85% detected once. This CDR3 has 12 amino acids. CDR1 and CDR2 (germline): SGHDT, YYEEEE. V was clipped by 1 base and J by 6 bases, with 5 bases between them. The chain joins TRBV5-6 to TRBJ1-5; weak D call: TRBD1 (5 bases). The receptor was derived from an adult with an advanced solid tumor such as melanoma, head and neck, liver or kidney cancer. This sample comprised CD4+ or CD8+ T cells sorted from blood, obtained in a trial of the OX40 agonist ivuxolimab. CDR3 amino acids: CASSLRGQPQHF. The DNA for the CDR3 is TGTGCCAGCAGCTTGAGGGGTCAGCCCCAGCATTTT.